These 21 T cell receptor beta chains were all obtained from the same sample, sequenced in a study of monozygotic twins with inflammatory bowel disease. Following a re-call of the 5' RACE reads, TCRdb has one entry per CDR3 protein and lacks DNA. This sample contains 200,000 to 250,000 distinct CDR3 sequences. The sample taken for sequencing was blood. All receptors derive from a human donor with ulcerative colitis or Crohn's disease, or a healthy co-twin of an affected twin (not recorded which).

The J gene is TRBJ2-3, the V gene TRBV5-1. This CDR3 is built from 16 residues. Germline V gene data show CDR1 as SGHRS and CDR2 as YFSETQ. CDR3: CASSWEIGRGTDTQYF.

V gene TRBV7-2 combines with J gene TRBJ1-3; with no DNA, the TCRdb D assignment of TRBD1 cannot be verified. The CDR3 is 14 residues long. CDR1 is SGHTA and CDR2 is FQGNSA in the germline V gene. The chain's CDR3 is CASSPDRARNTIYF.

This chain joins TRBV10-3 and TRBJ2-2; absent DNA, TCRdb's TRBD2 call cannot be checked. This CDR3 spans 15 amino acids. Germline V gene sequence: CDR1 ENHRY, CDR2 SYGVKD. The CDR3 loop is CAANSGLANTGELFF.

The genes are TRBV28 and TRBJ2-3; TCRdb picks TRBD2, but there is no DNA to check that call. This CDR3 has 14 amino acids. The germline CDR1 and CDR2 sequences are MDHEN and SYDVKM. CDR3 residues: CASSFRREADTQYF.

CDR3 sequence: CASKNAGANSPLYF. The chain joins TRBV6-1 to TRBJ1-6; without DNA, the TCRdb call of TRBD1 cannot be checked. Germline loops: CDR1 MNHNS, CDR2 SASEGT. The CDR3 runs to 14 residues.

The chain couples TRBV10-3 to TRBJ2-5; without DNA, the TCRdb call of TRBD2 cannot be checked. Germline V CDR1 and CDR2: ENHRY, SYGVKD. There are 14 residues in the CDR3. CDR3 in amino acids: CAISESGAGETQYF.

CDR3 sequence: CASSPLGVTEAFF. V is TRBV5-1 and J is TRBJ1-1; TCRdb designates TRBD1, a call that cannot be tested without DNA. The CDR3 has 13 residues. In germline, CDR1 is SGHRS, CDR2 YFSETQ.

V gene TRBV7-2 combines with J gene TRBJ2-3; absent DNA, TCRdb's TRBD1 call cannot be checked. Germline CDR1 is SGHTA and CDR2 is FQGNSA. The CDR3 covers 15 residues. The CDR3: CASRFQGAGADTQYF. The whole variable domain, remainder taken from reference TRBV7-2 and TRBJ2-3, is GAGVSQSPSNKVTEKGKDVELRCDPISGHTALYWYRQSLGQGLEFLIYFQGNSAPDKSGLPSDRFSAERTGGSVSTLTIQRTQQEDSAVYLCASRFQGAGADTQYFGPGTRLTVL.

The rearrangement joins TRBV12-3 or TRBV12-4 to TRBJ2-2; TCRdb lists TRBD1, though no DNA is available to test this call. The CDR3 contains 13 residues. CDR3 loop: CASEGPHTGELFF.

The chain links TRBV6-2 or TRBV6-3 to TRBJ1-2. The germline CDR1 and CDR2 sequences are MNHEY and SVGEGT. The CDR3 length is 14 residues. The chain's CDR3 is CASSYRGFYYGYTF.

The chain uses TRBV9 and TRBJ1-1; TCRdb selects TRBD1, and the lack of DNA leaves this call unchecked. The CDR3 spans 16 residues. Germline V gene data show CDR1 as SGDLS and CDR2 as YYNGEE. The CDR3 sequence: CASSARGGQLNTEAFF.

V and J are TRBV30 and TRBJ1-5. The CDR3 has 13 residues. Germline V gene lookup returns CDR1 GTSNPN and CDR2 SVGIG (reference sequence). CDR3 in amino acids: CAWSNGDNQPQHF.

The chain employs TRBV7-2 and TRBJ2-7. Germline V gene data show CDR1 as SGHTA and CDR2 as FQGNSA. This CDR3 has 14 amino acids. CDR3: CASSLGRSSYEQYF. Based on the CDR3 plus reference TRBV7-2 and TRBJ2-7, the full variable domain is GAGVSQSPSNKVTEKGKDVELRCDPISGHTALYWYRQSLGQGLEFLIYFQGNSAPDKSGLPSDRFSAERTGGSVSTLTIQRTQQEDSAVYLCASSLGRSSYEQYFGPGTRLTVT.

The V gene is TRBV7-2, the J gene TRBJ2-7; checking the TCRdb D call of TRBD2 is not possible without DNA. Germline V CDR1 and CDR2: SGHTA, FQGNSA. This CDR3 region has 16 residues. The CDR3 loop is CASSLIASGGAYEQYF.

This chain connects TRBV7-2 to TRBJ2-1. CDR1 SGHTA and CDR2 FQGNSA come from the germline V gene. The CDR3 spans 15 residues. The CDR3 loop reads CASSFAGSSYNEQFF.

The J gene is TRBJ1-2, the V gene TRBV19. Germline V gene lookup returns CDR1 LNHDA and CDR2 SQIVND (reference sequence). CDR3 length: 13 amino acids. CDR3 sequence reads: CASSRTAVYGYTF.

The chain has TRBV4-1 and TRBJ2-2; TCRdb proposes TRBD2, but this gene call is untestable without DNA. The germline gives CDR1 MGHRA, CDR2 YSYEKL. The CDR3 sequence is 15 residues long. CDR3 protein: CASSQGTSLAGELFF.

The CDR3 here is CASQMAYEQYF. This rearrangement joins TRBV7-2 to TRBJ2-7. This CDR3 has 11 amino acids. Per germline, CDR1 SGHTA and CDR2 FQGNSA.

The chain couples TRBV7-3 to TRBJ2-3. CDR1 and CDR2 (germline): SGHTA, FQGTGA. The CDR3 runs to 13 residues. The CDR3: CASSQHRSDTQYF.

The chain carries TRBV5-1 and TRBJ2-2; TCRdb returns TRBD2, unconfirmable since there is no DNA. There are 16 residues in the CDR3. The germline V gene encodes CDR1 SGHRS and CDR2 YFSETQ. CDR3 sequence: CASSPGLAGGSGELFF.

V usage is TRBV4-1 and J usage is TRBJ2-3. The length of the CDR3 is 14 residues. Germline values: CDR1 MGHRA, CDR2 YSYEKL. CDR3 in amino acids: CASSHSGPTDTQYF.